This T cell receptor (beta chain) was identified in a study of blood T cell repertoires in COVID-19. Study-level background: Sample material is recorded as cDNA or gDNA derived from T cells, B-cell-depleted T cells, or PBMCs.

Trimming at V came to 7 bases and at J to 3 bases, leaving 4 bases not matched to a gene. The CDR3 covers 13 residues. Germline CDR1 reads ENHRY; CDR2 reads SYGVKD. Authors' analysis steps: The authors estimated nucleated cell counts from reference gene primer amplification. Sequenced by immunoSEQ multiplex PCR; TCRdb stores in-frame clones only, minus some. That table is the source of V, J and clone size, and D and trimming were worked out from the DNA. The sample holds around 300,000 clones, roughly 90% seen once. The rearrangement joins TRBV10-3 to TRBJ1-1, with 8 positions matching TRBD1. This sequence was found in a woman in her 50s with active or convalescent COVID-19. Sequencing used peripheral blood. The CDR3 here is CAIKDRVDTEAFF. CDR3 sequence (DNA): TGTGCCATCAAGGACAGGGTAGACACTGAAGCTTTCTTT.